A selection of T cell receptor beta chains follows, all from one sample in a study of T cell responses to AZD1222 COVID-19 vaccine. Some clones are missing from TCRdb's copy, which holds only in-frame ones; the method was immunoSEQ multiplex PCR. The sample gives approximately 110,000 clones, more than 75% of which show up once; 0.95% to 1.5% is in the top ten. This sample comprised peripheral blood, obtained on day 0 of AZD1222 vaccination. The receptors shown here come from an adult in good health. The CDR3 runs from the conserved cysteine through the conserved F or W. D genes are given only for firm matches. The listing skips clone size in some rows; elsewhere it reads once, few, many or a size class.

size,length,D,V,J,CDR3,DNA
NA,15,TRBD2,TRBV5-4,TRBJ2-2,CASSLSGGAAGELFF,TGTGCCAGCAGCTTAAGCGGGGGGGCGGCCGGGGAGCTGTTTTTT
NA,16,NA,TRBV6-6,TRBJ1-1,CASSYSMGIGNTEAFF,TGTGCCAGCAGTTACTCGATGGGGATCGGGAACACTGAAGCTTTCTTT
few,14,TRBD1,TRBV19,TRBJ2-7,CASSIRDRPYEQYF,TGTGCCAGTAGTATCCGGGACAGGCCGTACGAGCAGTACTTC
NA,16,NA,TRBV7-9,TRBJ1-1,CASSPTTGLLNTEAFF,TGTGCCAGCAGCCCCACAACAGGCTTATTGAACACTGAAGCTTTCTTT
NA,15,NA,TRBV19,TRBJ1-1,CASSTGHKINTEAFF,TGTGCCAGTAGTACCGGACACAAGATAAACACTGAAGCTTTCTTT
NA,16,TRBD1,TRBV13,TRBJ1-1,CASSLTGFDGNTEAFF,TGTGCCAGCAGCTTGACAGGGTTTGATGGGAACACTGAAGCTTTCTTT
NA,17,NA,TRBV6-4,TRBJ2-3,CASSDSAWGTSTDTQYF,TGTGCCAGCAGTGACTCGGCGTGGGGGACTAGCACAGATACGCAGTATTTT
NA,15,NA,TRBV14,TRBJ2-7,CASSQEPRLLREQYF,TGTGCCAGCAGCCAAGAGCCACGACTTCTGCGCGAGCAGTACTTC
NA,15,TRBD2,TRBV18,TRBJ2-1,CASSETSGTRGEQFF,TGTGCCAGCTCAGAAACTTCCGGGACTAGAGGTGAGCAGTTCTTC
NA,15,TRBD2,TRBV5-1,TRBJ2-3,CASSLGRGDTDTQYF,TGCGCCAGCAGCTTGGGTCGGGGGGACACAGATACGCAGTATTTT
NA,16,NA,TRBV18,TRBJ2-3,CASSQKGGYSTDTQYF,TGTGCCAGCTCCCAAAAGGGGGGATATAGCACAGATACGCAGTATTTT
NA,20,NA,TRBV11-2,TRBJ2-2,CASSLDSLGGARLNTGELFF,TGTGCCAGCAGCTTAGACAGCCTTGGCGGGGCAAGGCTCAACACCGGGGAGCTGTTTTTT
NA,11,TRBD1,TRBV20-1,TRBJ1-1,CSARGDAEAFF,TGCAGTGCCAGGGGGGACGCTGAAGCTTTCTTT
NA,13,NA,TRBV6-4,TRBJ2-7,CASSVSRGGEQYF,TGTGCCAGCAGTGTATCCAGGGGAGGCGAGCAGTACTTC
NA,17,TRBD1,TRBV7-8,TRBJ2-5,CASSFQPSGTGRETQYF,TGTGCCAGCAGCTTTCAACCCTCCGGGACAGGGAGAGAGACCCAGTACTTC
NA,14,NA,TRBV27,TRBJ1-1,CASSILGGITEAFF,TGTGCCAGCTCCATATTAGGGGGGATCACTGAAGCTTTCTTT
NA,15,TRBD1,TRBV15,TRBJ1-2,CATSTRQGAFYGYTF,TGTGCCACCAGCACCCGACAGGGGGCTTTCTATGGCTACACCTTC
once,13,NA,TRBV4-2,TRBJ1-1,CASSQGTHTEAFF,TGTGCCAGCAGCCAAGGCACCCACACTGAAGCTTTCTTT
NA,19,NA,TRBV21-1,TRBJ2-7,CASSKRRASGGPSSYEQYF,TGTGCCAGCAGCAAAAGGAGGGCTAGCGGGGGCCCTAGCTCCTACGAGCAGTACTTC
NA,11,NA,TRBV4-2,TRBJ1-4,CASSQGQGQFF,TGTGCCAGCAGCCAAGGTCAGGGACAGTTTTTT
NA,15,NA,TRBV7-8,TRBJ2-2,CASRRARVDTGELFF,TGTGCCAGCAGAAGGGCCAGGGTAGACACCGGGGAGCTGTTTTTT
NA,15,NA,TRBV7-9,TRBJ1-1,CASSPTAGAHTEAFF,TGTGCCAGCAGCCCTACTGCAGGGGCCCACACTGAAGCTTTCTTT
once,14,NA,TRBV19,TRBJ2-2,CASKRGTNTGELFF,TGTGCCAGTAAGAGGGGGACCAACACCGGGGAGCTGTTTTTT
NA,16,TRBD2,TRBV4-2,TRBJ2-3,CASSQALAGRRDTQYF,TGTGCCAGCAGCCAAGCATTAGCGGGGCGCCGGGATACGCAGTATTTT
NA,15,TRBD1,TRBV3-1/TRBV3-2,TRBJ1-2,CASSQGDRETWGYTF,TGTGCCAGCAGCCAAGGAGACAGGGAAACCTGGGGCTACACCTTC
NA,13,NA,TRBV12-3/TRBV12-4,TRBJ2-1,CASSPAPYNEQFF,TGTGCCAGCAGCCCAGCCCCCTACAATGAGCAGTTCTTC
once,19,NA,TRBV3-1/TRBV3-2,TRBJ2-1,CASSQEGVPRDKSYNEQFF,TGTGCCAGCAGCCAAGAAGGGGTGCCCCGGGACAAGTCCTACAATGAGCAGTTCTTC
NA,12,NA,TRBV19,TRBJ2-7,CASSMTGPEQYF,TGTGCCAGTAGTATGACGGGGCCCGAGCAGTACTTC
NA,14,NA,TRBV7-2,TRBJ2-7,CASSPAGRGHEQYF,TGTGCCAGCAGCCCCGCGGGGAGAGGGCACGAGCAGTACTTC
NA,13,NA,TRBV9,TRBJ1-2,CASSPPGPSGYTF,TGTGCCAGCAGCCCTCCGGGCCCTTCGGGCTACACCTTC
NA,15,TRBD1,TRBV11-2,TRBJ1-1,CASSLYGQANTEAFF,TGTGCCAGCAGCTTGTATGGACAGGCGAACACTGAAGCTTTCTTT
NA,15,NA,TRBV4-3,TRBJ1-5,CASSQDGQGDQPQHF,TGCGCCAGCAGCCAAGACGGTCAGGGCGATCAGCCCCAGCATTTT
NA,15,TRBD2,TRBV5-1,TRBJ2-5,CASSLQRGTRETQYF,TGCGCCAGCAGCTTGCAGCGGGGGACTAGAGAGACCCAGTACTTC
NA,17,NA,TRBV7-5,TRBJ1-2,CARSLGQGKGSVYGYTF,TGTGCCAGAAGCTTAGGACAGGGGAAAGGGTCGGTCTATGGCTACACCTTC
once,12,NA,TRBV30,TRBJ1-1,CAWSVMKNEAFF,TGTGCCTGGAGTGTAATGAAGAATGAAGCTTTCTTT
NA,14,NA,TRBV30,TRBJ1-3,CAWSVGTTGNTIYF,TGTGCCTGGAGTGTAGGGACGACTGGAAACACCATATATTTT
NA,12,NA,TRBV5-8,TRBJ1-5,CASSYFNQPQHF,TGTGCCAGCAGCTACTTCAATCAGCCCCAGCATTTT
NA,15,NA,TRBV7-2,TRBJ1-1,CASSRPEVLVAEAFF,TGTGCCAGCAGCCGGCCAGAGGTCTTGGTGGCTGAAGCTTTCTTT
NA,16,TRBD2,TRBV7-6,TRBJ2-7,CASSQSGGGNPFEQYF,TGTGCCAGCAGCCAATCTGGCGGGGGGAACCCTTTCGAGCAGTACTTC
NA,16,NA,TRBV18,TRBJ2-1,CASSHVRGAGDNEQFF,TGTGCCAGCTCACACGTACGGGGGGCCGGGGACAATGAGCAGTTCTTC